One and the same sample provided the 31 T cell receptor beta chains below, sequenced in a study of B cell selection in AIRE deficiency. Regulatory T cells were sorted as CD4+CD25hiCD127low/negative cells. Method: immunoSEQ multiplex PCR; TCRdb's copy keeps in-frame clones and lacks some. In the table there are around 3,000 clones, 78% of which are singletons. Sequenced: Tregs sorted from PBMCs. Receptor source: a human donor with AIRE deficiency.

The chain combines TRBV9 with TRBJ2-7; 9 bases are a match to TRBD2. The V gene's germline CDR1 is SGDLS and CDR2 YYNGEE. The trim removed 0 bases at V and 4 bases at J, leaving 8 bases unmatched. The CDR3 contains 16 residues. DNA of the CDR3: TGTGCCAGCAGCGTAGCTAGCGGGACTAGATCTTACGAGCAGTACTTC. Translation: CASSVASGTRSYEQYF.

The J gene is TRBJ2-7, the V gene TRBV6-6; 11 nucleotides line up with TRBD1. This CDR3 has 13 residues. From germline, CDR1 is MNHNY and CDR2 SVGAGI (reference sequence). Germline trimming cut 7 bases from V and 3 bases from J; bases unmatched to any gene: 2. The CDR3 DNA is TGTGCCAGCACCGGGACAGGGGGCTACGAGCAGTACTTC. It translates to CASTGTGGYEQYF.

The gene calls are TRBV28 and TRBJ2-1; D is undetermined. The germline CDR1 and CDR2 sequences are MDHEN and SYDVKM. The CDR3 has 16 amino acids. Trimming pared 7 bases from V and 0 bases from J, leaving 16 bases between. The CDR3 sequence is CASTGSRARSYNEQFF. The CDR3, as DNA: TGTGCCAGCACGGGCTCCCGGGCACGCTCCTACAATGAGCAGTTCTTC. Using reference TRBV28 and TRBJ2-1 for the parts outside the CDR3, the full variable domain is DVKVTQSSRYLVKRTGEKVFLECVQDMDHENMFWYRQDPGLGLRLIYFSYDVKMKEKGDIPEGYSVSREKKERFSLILESASTNQTSMYLCASTGSRARSYNEQFFGPGTRLTVL.

The chain joins TRBV19 to TRBJ1-2, with D hard to call. This CDR3 spans 13 amino acids. Trimming shortened V by 1 base and J by 7 bases, and 10 bases separated the two germline ends. Germline V CDR1 and CDR2: LNHDA, SQIVND (reference sequence). The CDR3 bases are TGTGCCAGTAGTATAGGATCGGAGTCTGGCTACACCTTC. Translation gives CASSIGSESGYTF.

J is TRBJ1-2 and V is TRBV6-6; 9 bases are shared with TRBD1. V was clipped by 5 bases and J by 10 bases; unmatched bases: 8. Germline V gene lookup returns CDR1 MNHNY and CDR2 SVGAGI (reference sequence). The CDR3 consists of 13 residues. This chain's CDR3 is CASSGRDRVYYTF. The DNA for the CDR3 is TGTGCCAGCAGTGGCCGGGACAGGGTGTACTACACCTTC.

There are a few counts of this clone. The chain recombines TRBV4-2 with TRBJ1-1, with a weak D call TRBD1 (6 bases). V was trimmed by 4 bases and J by 0 bases, leaving 12 bases between them. This CDR3 spans 15 amino acids. Germline assignment: CDR1 LGHNA and CDR2 YNFKEQ. Here the CDR3 DNA reads TGTGCCAGCAGCCGAGAGAGGGGGGTGAACACTGAAGCTTTCTTT. It is translated as CASSRERGVNTEAFF.

This sequence joins TRBV28 and TRBJ1-1, with D perhaps TRBD1 (6 bases). Germline V gene lookup returns CDR1 MDHEN and CDR2 SYDVKM. V dropped 6 bases and J dropped 4 bases, with 15 bases sitting between them. The CDR3 has 14 residues. CDR3 nucleotide sequence: TGTGCCAGCAGACGTGGGGGCGCGGGCACTGAAGCTTTCTTT. Its protein is CASRRGGAGTEAFF.

The chain uses TRBV28 and TRBJ1-2; D is perhaps TRBD1 (6 bases). Germline V lookup: CDR1 MDHEN, CDR2 SYDVKM. There are 16 residues in the CDR3. V lost 4 bases, J lost 6 bases, and 21 bases lay in between. CDR3 bases: TGTGCCAGCAGTTCTGTCCGGACAGTCTCCAGGAATGGCTACACCTTC. It encodes CASSSVRTVSRNGYTF.

The rearrangement joins TRBV18 to TRBJ2-7, with TRBD1 identical over 8 bases. This CDR3 has 14 residues. Germline assignment: CDR1 KGHSH and CDR2 LQKENI. After removal of 6 bases from V and 5 bases from J, the junction contained 9 bases not matched to a gene. The CDR3: CASSLTTGDHEQYF. The CDR3 DNA reads as TGTGCCAGCTCCCTAACGACAGGGGACCACGAGCAGTACTTC.

This clone was picked up a small number of times. The CDR3: CSARGTEALTF. The DNA for the CDR3 is TGCAGTGCTAGAGGGACAGAGGCCCTCACCTTC. The chain joins TRBV20-1 to TRBJ1-2, with TRBD1 as a possible D gene (6 bases). The CDR3 covers 11 residues. The germline V gene has CDR1 DFQATT and CDR2 SNEGSKA (reference sequence). The V and J ends lost 1 base and 13 bases respectively, with 13 bases between them.

The chain has TRBV5-1 and TRBJ2-2; TRBD2 agrees at 11 bases. The CDR3 has 15 residues. CDR1 is SGHRS, CDR2 YFSETQ, per germline. The trim removed 5 bases at V and 4 bases at J, leaving 4 bases unmatched. In DNA form, the CDR3 reads TGCGCCAGCAGACTAGCGGGAGTTAGCACCGGGGAGCTGTTTTTT. It specifies CASRLAGVSTGELFF.

This chain joins TRBV30 and TRBJ1-2; possibly TRBD1 for D (6 bases). Germline V gene data show CDR1 as GTSNPN and CDR2 as SVGIG (reference sequence). The CDR3 runs 12 residues. V lost 1 base, J lost 6 bases, and 9 bases lay in between. As DNA, the CDR3 is TGTGCCTGGAGTGACAGGGTGGATGGCTACACCTTC. It yields the protein CAWSDRVDGYTF.

The rearrangement joins TRBV28 to TRBJ1-5, with D unresolved. CDR1 MDHEN and CDR2 SYDVKM come from the germline V gene. This CDR3 spans 13 amino acids. V was pared by 9 bases and J by 4 bases, with 13 bases between. The CDR3 reads CARIGPRNQPQHF. CDR3 DNA: TGTGCCAGAATAGGCCCTCGGAATCAGCCCCAGCATTTT.

The chain joins TRBV4-3 to TRBJ2-3; 7 bases are a match to TRBD2. The J segment lost 11 bases and the V segment lost 0 bases, leaving 17 bases of the junction unmatched. Germline values: CDR1 LGHNA, CDR2 YSLEER. There are 17 residues in the CDR3. The CDR3 coding sequence is TGCGCCAGCAGCCAAGAGCTTTGGGGGGAGGGCCGGAGTATGCAGTATTTT. This sequence encodes CASSQELWGEGRSMQYF.

This clone was observed a few times. The V gene is TRBV19, the J gene TRBJ2-2; D remains ambiguous. The CDR3 covers 11 residues. Germline CDR1 is LNHDA and CDR2 is SQIVND (reference sequence). Trimming stripped 3 bases from V and 4 bases from J, with 0 bases between. The chain's CDR3 is CASSITGELFF. In DNA, the CDR3 is TGTGCCAGTAGTATCACCGGGGAGCTGTTTTTT.

The CDR3 region is CASSPPGETQYF. The CDR3 DNA reads as TGTGCCAGCAGCCCCCCCGGGGAGACCCAGTACTTC. V usage is TRBV5-4 and J usage is TRBJ2-5, with no clear D. Germline-derived CDR1 and CDR2 are SGHNT and YYREEE (reference sequence). CDR3 size: 12 residues. Trimming took 4 bases from V and 5 from J, leaving 9 bases between them.

V is TRBV18 and J is TRBJ2-3; 9 bases line up with TRBD1. The germline V gene has CDR1 KGHSH and CDR2 LQKENI. The V and J ends lost 5 bases and 4 bases, in that order; junction bases with no gene match: 7. The CDR3 extends over 15 amino acids. The CDR3 reads CASSEVGTGSDTQYF. DNA for the CDR3: TGTGCCAGCTCAGAAGTTGGGACAGGGTCAGATACGCAGTATTTT.

This chain connects TRBV28 to TRBJ1-2; 7 nucleotides align to TRBD1. The length of the CDR3 is 13 residues. The germline V gene encodes CDR1 MDHEN and CDR2 SYDVKM. J lost 5 bases, V lost 5 bases, and 5 bases had no gene match. CDR3 coding DNA: TGTGCCAGCAGTCCCACAGGGGCTTATGGCTACACCTTC. Residues: CASSPTGAYGYTF.

This rearrangement joins TRBV6-6 to TRBJ2-1; D ambiguous. V was pared by 2 bases and J by 8 bases, with 19 bases between. The CDR3 is 16 amino acids. Germline-derived CDR1 and CDR2 are MNHNY and SVGAGI (reference sequence). As DNA, the CDR3 is TGTGCCAGCAGTTACCTGAAGCAGGCCCAGGTAGATGAGCAGTTCTTC. Its protein is CASSYLKQAQVDEQFF.

This chain connects TRBV18 to TRBJ2-7; D may be TRBD1 or TRBD2 (5 bases each). The CDR3 is 13 amino acids. Germline-derived CDR1 and CDR2 are KGHSH and LQKENI. Trimming stripped 1 base from V and 4 bases from J, with 8 bases between. CDR3 loop: CASSPRDGYEQYF. In DNA form, the CDR3 reads TGTGCCAGCTCACCACGGGACGGGTACGAGCAGTACTTC.

This chain uses TRBV7-8 with TRBJ1-6; TRBD1 is a possible D gene (6 bases). CDR3 size: 16 residues. Germline CDR1 is SGHVS and CDR2 is FQNEAQ. Between the trimmed V and J ends, which lost 4 bases and 9 bases, there was a span of 19 bases. CDR3 nucleotides: TGTGCCAGCAGCTCTCCACAGGGCTCTGGGACTTCACCCCTCCACTTT. It translates to CASSSPQGSGTSPLHF. The full variable domain, in which reference TRBV7-8 and TRBJ1-6 provide the parts outside the CDR3, is GAGVSQSPRYKVAKRGQDVALRCDPISGHVSLFWYQQALGQGPEFLTYFQNEAQLDKSGLPSDRFFAERPEGSVSTLKIQRTQQEDSAVYLCASSSPQGSGTSPLHFGNGTRLTVT.

The chain uses TRBV5-1 and TRBJ2-1; 12 bases agree with TRBD2. Germline CDR1 reads SGHRS; CDR2 reads YFSETQ. CDR3 size: 16 residues. Losses at the gene ends were 0 bases for V and 10 bases for J; bases not matched to a gene: 8. The CDR3: CASSLGPSGREEEQFF. The CDR3, as DNA: TGCGCCAGCAGCTTGGGCCCTAGCGGGAGGGAGGAGGAGCAGTTCTTC.

The V and J genes are TRBV28 and TRBJ2-7, with TRBD2 identical over 7 bases. This CDR3 is built from 12 residues. Germline CDR1 and CDR2: MDHEN and SYDVKM. With 6 bases clipped from V and 5 bases from J, the junction kept 4 bases outside the gene matches. The CDR3 sequence is CASRLSGHEQYF. The DNA for the CDR3 is TGTGCCAGCAGACTTAGCGGGCACGAGCAGTACTTC.

This clone was detected a few times. The junction and the germline gene differ at one end; a read error may be behind it. This rearrangement joins TRBV5-4 to TRBJ2-7; 9 bases agree with TRBD2. Germline CDR1 SGHNT, CDR2 YYREEE (reference sequence). This CDR3 has 14 amino acids. CDR3 residues: CASRLGLASYEQYF. Here the CDR3 DNA reads TGTGCCAGCAGGTTGGGACTAGCCTCCTACGAGCAGTACTTC.

This clone was seen once. The chain has TRBV15 and TRBJ1-1, with unresolved D. V was clipped by 1 base and J by 4 bases, with 19 bases between them. The CDR3 totals 17 residues. CDR1 is LNHNV and CDR2 is YYDKDF in the germline V gene (reference sequence). The CDR3 region is CATSRGVLPPFGTEAFF. The CDR3 DNA follows: TGTGCCACCAGCAGAGGGGTGCTGCCGCCCTTTGGCACTGAAGCTTTCTTT.

This clone was counted once. The chain carries TRBV7-2 and TRBJ1-2, with 10 bases matching TRBD1. CDR1 is SGHTA and CDR2 is FQGNSA in the germline V gene. The CDR3 is 15 amino acids. J gave up 3 bases and V 4 bases, and 5 bases lay outside the gene matches. The CDR3 DNA reads TGTGCCAGCAGCTCCGACAGGGGGCCGTACTATGGCTACACCTTC. Translation gives CASSSDRGPYYGYTF.

The chain has TRBV7-3 and TRBJ2-2; 7 nucleotides line up with TRBD1. The germline V gene has CDR1 SGHTA and CDR2 FQGTGA. The CDR3 spans 15 residues. The V and J ends lost 3 bases and 1 base, in that order; junction bases with no gene match: 2. The CDR3 bases are TGTGCCAGCAGCTTGCGGACAGGGAACACCGGGGAGCTGTTTTTT. Its translation: CASSLRTGNTGELFF.

This chain uses TRBV7-2 with TRBJ1-3; D unresolved. This CDR3 spans 16 amino acids. The V and J ends lost 6 bases and 0 bases respectively, with 15 bases between them. Germline loops: CDR1 SGHTA, CDR2 FQGNSA. The CDR3 protein is CASRPFNGGSGNTIYF. DNA of the CDR3: TGTGCCAGCAGACCATTCAATGGCGGCTCTGGAAACACCATATATTTT.

J is TRBJ2-1 and V is TRBV5-1; 8 bases map to TRBD1. The germline V gene has CDR1 SGHRS and CDR2 YFSETQ. Trimming took 0 bases from V and 0 from J; bases not matched to a gene: 5. This CDR3 contains 17 residues. CDR3 loop: CASSLVAGGGSYNEQFF. CDR3 DNA sequence: TGCGCCAGCAGCTTGGTGGCAGGGGGCGGCTCCTACAATGAGCAGTTCTTC. Combining the CDR3 with reference TRBV5-1 and TRBJ2-1 gives the whole variable domain KAGVTQTPRYLIKTRGQQVTLSCSPISGHRSVSWYQQTPGQGLQFLFEYFSETQRNKGNFPGRFSGRQFSNSRSEMNVSTLELGDSALYLCASSLVAGGGSYNEQFFGPGTRLTVL.

The rearrangement joins TRBV7-2 to TRBJ1-3; the D is unclear. The V end lost 5 bases, the J end lost 3 bases, and 14 bases lay between the germline ends. The CDR3 consists of 15 residues. Germline lookup yields CDR1 SGHTA and CDR2 FQGNSA. CDR3 sequence (DNA): TGTGCCAGCAGCACCACCGGGATCTTTGGAAACACCATATATTTT. Its translation: CASSTTGIFGNTIYF. Variable domain in full (rest from reference TRBV7-2 and TRBJ1-3): GAGVSQSPSNKVTEKGKDVELRCDPISGHTALYWYRQSLGQGLEFLIYFQGNSAPDKSGLPSDRFSAERTGGSVSTLTIQRTQQEDSAVYLCASSTTGIFGNTIYFGEGSWLTVV.

This rearrangement joins TRBV11-1 to TRBJ1-2, with 8 bases aligning to TRBD1. The CDR3 totals 11 residues. In germline, CDR1 is SGHAT, CDR2 FQDESV (reference sequence). The J segment lost 4 bases and the V segment lost 8 bases, leaving 0 bases of the junction unmatched. The CDR3 is CASGQGYGYTF. The CDR3 nucleotides are TGTGCCAGCGGACAGGGCTATGGCTACACCTTC.